This entry lists 19 T cell receptor beta chains sequenced from one sample in a study of blood T cell repertoires in COVID-19. Data came from immunoSEQ multiplex PCR; TCRdb stores just in-frame clones and leaves some out. The sample yields fewer than 300,000 clones, 75% to 90% seen once. The sequencing sample was made of peripheral blood. The source is a woman in her thirties or forties who had recovered from COVID-19.

This clone was recorded once. The rearrangement joins TRBV6-6 to TRBJ2-5; possibly TRBD2 for D (6 bases). From germline, CDR1 is MNHNY and CDR2 SVGAGI (reference sequence). The CDR3 sequence is 13 residues long. Trimming took 6 bases from V and 9 from J, leaving 17 bases between them. CDR3 sequence (DNA): TGTGCCAGCAGCCAAGGGTCGGAGGGCCCCCAGTACTTC. Translation: CASSQGSEGPQYF.

The genes are TRBV5-4 and TRBJ1-2; D is perhaps TRBD1 (5 bases). Germline V lookup: CDR1 SGHNT, CDR2 YYREEE (reference sequence). Trimming took 0 bases from V and 8 from J, leaving 17 bases between them. This CDR3 is 15 amino acids long. The CDR3 nucleotides are TGTGCCAGCAGCTTGGTGGATCGGGTTCAGGGAGGCTACACCTTC. It specifies CASSLVDRVQGGYTF.

The CDR3 sequence is CASSLARGREQYF. In DNA, the CDR3 is TGTGCCAGCAGCTTAGCCAGGGGGCGCGAGCAGTACTTC. The V gene is TRBV7-8, the J gene TRBJ2-7; 8 nucleotides agree with TRBD1. Per germline, CDR1 SGHVS and CDR2 FQNEAQ. The CDR3 covers 13 residues. The V segment lost 0 bases and the J segment 6 bases; nucleotides outside the gene matches: 1. The complete variable domain, with remaining parts taken from reference TRBV7-8 and TRBJ2-7, reads GAGVSQSPRYKVAKRGQDVALRCDPISGHVSLFWYQQALGQGPEFLTYFQNEAQLDKSGLPSDRFFAERPEGSVSTLKIQRTQQEDSAVYLCASSLARGREQYFGPGTRLTVT.

The chain joins TRBV5-4 to TRBJ2-1; 9 nucleotides align to TRBD2. Germline values: CDR1 SGHNT, CDR2 YYREEE (reference sequence). This CDR3 region has 16 residues. V dropped 0 bases and J dropped 8; count of bases not matched to a gene: 9. CDR3 region: CASSLDAGGPRDEQFF. The CDR3 nucleotides are TGTGCCAGCAGCTTGGACGCGGGGGGGCCCAGGGATGAGCAGTTCTTC.

This sequence joins TRBV5-1 and TRBJ2-4; D not certain. Trimming stripped 0 bases from V and 8 bases from J, with 12 bases between. This CDR3 contains 14 residues. The germline gives CDR1 SGHRS, CDR2 YFSETQ. CDR3 bases: TGCGCCAGCAGCTTGGGGGCCCCTATTGACATTCAGTACTTC. Encoded protein: CASSLGAPIDIQYF.

This clone was seen more than once but under ten times. The rearrangement joins TRBV7-9 to TRBJ2-7; D may be TRBD2 (6 bases). Germline assignment: CDR1 SEHNR and CDR2 FQNEAQ (reference sequence). CDR3 length: 15 amino acids. Trimming pared 3 bases from V and 2 bases from J, leaving 14 bases between. This CDR3 is CASSLTGGVTYEQYF. Written as DNA, the CDR3 is TGTGCCAGCAGCTTGACGGGCGGGGTGACCTACGAGCAGTACTTC.

This clone was detected only once. This chain connects TRBV19 to TRBJ1-3; D might be TRBD1 (6 bases). CDR1 is LNHDA, CDR2 SQIVND, per germline (reference sequence). The ends were cut back, 5 bases at V and 0 bases at J, with 14 bases in the middle. The CDR3 loop spans 16 amino acids. CDR3 bases: TGTGCCAGTAGTGCCACCTGGGACATCTCTGGAAACACCATATATTTT. It yields the protein CASSATWDISGNTIYF. The full variable domain, completed using reference TRBV19 and TRBJ1-3, is DGGITQSPKYLFRKEGQNVTLSCEQNLNHDAMYWYRQDPGQGLRLIYYSQIVNDFQKGDIAEGYSVSREKKESFPLTVTSAQKNPTAFYLCASSATWDISGNTIYFGEGSWLTVV.

A word on this clone: The junction departs from the called germline gene at one end, perhaps through a read error. The rearrangement uses TRBV7-2 and TRBJ2-1; D perhaps matches TRBD2 (7 bases). In germline, CDR1 is SGHTA, CDR2 FQGNSA. This CDR3 region has 14 residues. CDR3 in DNA: TGTGCCAGCAGCTTAGAGGGACAAGGGAGGGGGACGGTCTTC. This encodes CASSLEGQGRGTVF. The full variable domain, completed using reference TRBV7-2 and TRBJ2-1, is GAGVSQSPSNKVTEKGKDVELRCDPISGHTALYWYRQSLGQGLEFLIYFQGNSAPDKSGLPSDRFSAERTGGSVSTLTIQRTQQEDSAVYLCASSLEGQGRGTVFGPGTRLTVL.

The chain is built from TRBV12-3 or TRBV12-4 and TRBJ1-1; 7 nucleotides align to TRBD1. V was pared by 5 bases and J by 7 bases, with 4 bases of the junction left unmatched. The CDR3 has 12 residues. The CDR3 is CASSAGTVEAFF. The CDR3 DNA follows: TGTGCCAGCAGTGCCGGGACAGTTGAAGCTTTCTTT.

Here the CDR3 reads CASSVMTLANEQFF. CDR3 bases: TGTGCCAGCAGTGTTATGACCCTAGCGAATGAGCAGTTCTTC. V and J are TRBV2 and TRBJ2-1; a weak D match, TRBD2 (6 bases). The V end was cut by 4 bases, the J end by 7 bases, with 14 bases between. Germline values: CDR1 SNHLY, CDR2 FYNNEI. This CDR3 is built from 14 residues.

The V gene is TRBV14, the J gene TRBJ2-3, with 10 bases aligning to TRBD1. CDR1 SGHDN and CDR2 FVKESK come from the germline V gene. The ends lost 5 bases at V and 4 bases at J; junction bases unmatched: 6. The CDR3 is 15 residues long. The CDR3 nucleotides read TGTGCCAGCAGCTTCCGGGACAGGGGCTCAGATACGCAGTATTTT. Its protein is CASSFRDRGSDTQYF.

The chain has TRBV19 and TRBJ2-2, with D perhaps matching TRBD1 (5 bases). The V and J ends lost 4 bases and 7 bases respectively, with 10 bases between them. CDR3 size: 13 residues. Per the germline V gene, CDR1 is LNHDA and CDR2 is SQIVND (reference sequence). CDR3 in amino acids: CASSTSGYGELFF. CDR3 DNA: TGTGCCAGTAGTACCTCAGGGTACGGGGAGCTGTTTTTT.

The rearrangement uses TRBV7-9 and TRBJ1-2, with 10 bases that match TRBD1. J was trimmed by 7 bases and V by 1 base; bases with no gene match: 6. CDR1 and CDR2 from the germline V gene are SEHNR and FQNEAQ (reference sequence). The CDR3 extends over 15 amino acids. The CDR3 bases are TGTGCCAGCAGCTTAGTAGACAGGGGGCAGAGTGGCTACACCTTC. Its protein product is CASSLVDRGQSGYTF.

The V call is TRBV4-1, the J call TRBJ1-2; the match to TRBD1 covers 7 bases. Unmatched junction bases numbered 9, after V lost 2 bases and J lost 3 bases. CDR3 length equals 16 residues. Germline CDR1 MGHRA, CDR2 YSYEKL. The CDR3 region is CASSQSGQLYDYGYTF. DNA for the CDR3: TGCGCCAGCAGCCAATCGGGACAGCTCTATGACTATGGCTACACCTTC.

This chain uses TRBV29-1 with TRBJ2-1; D perhaps matches TRBD1 (5 bases). This CDR3 contains 16 residues. With 3 bases removed from V and 0 bases from J, the gap between germline ends came to 15 bases. Germline assignment: CDR1 SQVTM and CDR2 ANQGSEA. Here the CDR3 reads CSVDQGHRSSYNEQFF. DNA for the CDR3: TGCAGCGTTGATCAAGGACACCGCAGCTCCTACAATGAGCAGTTCTTC.

V usage is TRBV29-1 and J usage is TRBJ1-2, with 7 bases fitting TRBD1. Germline CDR1 SQVTM, CDR2 ANQGSEA. Trimming removed 6 bases from V and 2 bases from J; junction bases left unmatched: 6. This CDR3 comprises 13 residues. The CDR3 sequence: CSVPGTENYGYTF. CDR3 DNA sequence: TGCAGCGTACCCGGGACAGAGAACTATGGCTACACCTTC.

The chain combines TRBV30 with TRBJ1-4, with TRBD1 identical over 7 bases. The germline V gene has CDR1 GTSNPN and CDR2 SVGIG (reference sequence). The CDR3 extends over 15 amino acids. Trimming at V came to 2 bases and at J to 5 bases, leaving 8 bases not matched to a gene. The DNA of the CDR3 is TGTGCCTGGAGTATTTCCGGGACAGTCAATGAAAAACTGTTTTTT. This translates into CAWSISGTVNEKLFF. The whole variable domain, filled in from reference TRBV30 and TRBJ1-4, reads SQTIHQWPATLVQPVGSPLSLECTVEGTSNPNLYWYRQAAGRGLQLLFYSVGIGQISSEVPQNLSASRPQDRQFILSSKKLLLSDSGFYLCAWSISGTVNEKLFFGSGTQLSVL.

The chain employs TRBV28 and TRBJ2-7; 10 positions agree with TRBD1. The CDR3 has 13 residues. The germline CDR1 and CDR2 sequences are MDHEN and SYDVKM. The V segment lost 8 bases and the J segment 9 bases; nucleotides outside the gene matches: 10. CDR3 sequence reads: CASVPGQGTGQYF. CDR3 in DNA: TGTGCCAGCGTGCCGGGACAGGGGACGGGGCAGTACTTC.

The chain couples TRBV9 to TRBJ1-1, with 7 bases lining up with TRBD1. Germline V gene lookup returns CDR1 SGDLS and CDR2 YYNGEE. The CDR3 has 18 residues. With 2 bases clipped from V and 0 bases from J, the junction kept 13 bases outside the gene matches. CDR3 protein: CASSVPTGEHAMNTEAFF. CDR3 DNA: TGTGCCAGCAGCGTTCCCACAGGGGAACATGCCATGAACACTGAAGCTTTCTTT.